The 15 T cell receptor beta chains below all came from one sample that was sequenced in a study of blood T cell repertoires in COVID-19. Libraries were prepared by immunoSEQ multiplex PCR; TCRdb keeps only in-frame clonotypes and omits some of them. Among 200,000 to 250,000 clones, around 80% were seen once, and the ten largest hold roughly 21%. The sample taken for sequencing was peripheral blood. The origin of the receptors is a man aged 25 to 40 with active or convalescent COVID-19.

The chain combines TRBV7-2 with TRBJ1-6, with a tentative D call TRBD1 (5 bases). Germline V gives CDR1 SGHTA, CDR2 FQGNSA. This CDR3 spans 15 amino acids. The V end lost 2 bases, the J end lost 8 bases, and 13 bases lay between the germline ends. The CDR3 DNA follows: TGTGCCAGCAGCTTAAACACAGGTTTCGATTCACCCCTCCACTTT. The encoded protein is CASSLNTGFDSPLHF. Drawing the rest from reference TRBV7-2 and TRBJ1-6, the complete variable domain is GAGVSQSPSNKVTEKGKDVELRCDPISGHTALYWYRQSLGQGLEFLIYFQGNSAPDKSGLPSDRFSAERTGGSVSTLTIQRTQQEDSAVYLCASSLNTGFDSPLHFGNGTRLTVT.

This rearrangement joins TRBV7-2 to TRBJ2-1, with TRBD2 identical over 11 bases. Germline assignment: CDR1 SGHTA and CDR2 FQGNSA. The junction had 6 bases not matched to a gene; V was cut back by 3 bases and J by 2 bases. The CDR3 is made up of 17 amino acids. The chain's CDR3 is CASSFAVAGGPYNEQFF. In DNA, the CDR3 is TGTGCCAGCAGCTTCGCCGTAGCGGGGGGGCCCTACAATGAGCAGTTCTTC. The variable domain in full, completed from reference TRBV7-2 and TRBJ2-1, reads GAGVSQSPSNKVTEKGKDVELRCDPISGHTALYWYRQSLGQGLEFLIYFQGNSAPDKSGLPSDRFSAERTGGSVSTLTIQRTQQEDSAVYLCASSFAVAGGPYNEQFFGPGTRLTVL.

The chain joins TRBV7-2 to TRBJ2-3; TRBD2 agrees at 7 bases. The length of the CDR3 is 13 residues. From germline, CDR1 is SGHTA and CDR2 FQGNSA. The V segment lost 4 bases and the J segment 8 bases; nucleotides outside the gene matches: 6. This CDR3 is CASSSPIAGTQYF. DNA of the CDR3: TGTGCCAGCAGCTCCCCGATAGCGGGTACGCAGTATTTT. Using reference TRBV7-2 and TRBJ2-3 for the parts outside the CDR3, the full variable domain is GAGVSQSPSNKVTEKGKDVELRCDPISGHTALYWYRQSLGQGLEFLIYFQGNSAPDKSGLPSDRFSAERTGGSVSTLTIQRTQQEDSAVYLCASSSPIAGTQYFGPGTRLTVL.

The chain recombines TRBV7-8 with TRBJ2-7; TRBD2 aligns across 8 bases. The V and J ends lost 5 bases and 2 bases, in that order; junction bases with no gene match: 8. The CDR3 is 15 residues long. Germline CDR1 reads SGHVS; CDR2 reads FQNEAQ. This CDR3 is CASSPRTSRAYEQYF. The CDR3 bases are TGTGCCAGCAGCCCTAGGACTAGCCGGGCCTACGAGCAGTACTTC.

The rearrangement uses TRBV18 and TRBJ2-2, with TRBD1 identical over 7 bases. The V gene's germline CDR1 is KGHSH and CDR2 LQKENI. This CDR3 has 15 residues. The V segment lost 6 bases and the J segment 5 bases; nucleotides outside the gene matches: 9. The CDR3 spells CASSRGTEATGELFF. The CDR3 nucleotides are TGTGCCAGCTCGCGTGGGACAGAGGCAACCGGGGAGCTGTTTTTT. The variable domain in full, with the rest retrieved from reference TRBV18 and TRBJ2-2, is NAGVMQNPRHLVRRRGQEARLRCSPMKGHSHVYWYRQLPEEGLKFMVYLQKENIIDESGMPKERFSAEFPKEGPSILRIQQVVRGDSAAYFCASSRGTEATGELFFGEGSRLTVL.

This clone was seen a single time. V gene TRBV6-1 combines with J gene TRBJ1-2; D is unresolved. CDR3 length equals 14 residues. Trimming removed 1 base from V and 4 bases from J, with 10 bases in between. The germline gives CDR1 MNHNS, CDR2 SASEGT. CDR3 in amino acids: CASSEGGRVYGYTF. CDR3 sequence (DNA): TGTGCCAGCAGTGAAGGAGGCAGAGTCTATGGCTACACCTTC.

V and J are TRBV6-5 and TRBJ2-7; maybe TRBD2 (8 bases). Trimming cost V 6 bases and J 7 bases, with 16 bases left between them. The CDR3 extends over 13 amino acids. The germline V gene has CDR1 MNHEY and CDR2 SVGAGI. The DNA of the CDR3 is TGTGCCAGCAGCCGGGAGGGGGCGCGTGAGCAGTACTTC. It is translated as CASSREGAREQYF.

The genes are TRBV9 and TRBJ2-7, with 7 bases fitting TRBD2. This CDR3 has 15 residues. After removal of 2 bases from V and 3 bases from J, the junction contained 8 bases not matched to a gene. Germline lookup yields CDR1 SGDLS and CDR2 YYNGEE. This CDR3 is CASSVDGGSVYEQYF. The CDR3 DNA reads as TGTGCCAGCAGCGTTGACGGGGGGAGCGTCTACGAGCAGTACTTC.

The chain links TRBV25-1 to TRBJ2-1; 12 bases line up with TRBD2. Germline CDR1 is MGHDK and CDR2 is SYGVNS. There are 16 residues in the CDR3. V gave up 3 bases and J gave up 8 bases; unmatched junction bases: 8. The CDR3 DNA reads TGTGCCAGCAGTGATTTCCCTAGCGGGGGGGCGTATGAGCAGTTCTTC. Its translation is CASSDFPSGGAYEQFF.

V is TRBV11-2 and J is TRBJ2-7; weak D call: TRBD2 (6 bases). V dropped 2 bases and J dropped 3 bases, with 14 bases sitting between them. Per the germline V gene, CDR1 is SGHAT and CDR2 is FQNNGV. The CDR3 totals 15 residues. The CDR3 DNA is TGTGCCAGCAGCTTACCACGGGGGAGGCTCTACGAGCAGTACTTC. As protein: CASSLPRGRLYEQYF.

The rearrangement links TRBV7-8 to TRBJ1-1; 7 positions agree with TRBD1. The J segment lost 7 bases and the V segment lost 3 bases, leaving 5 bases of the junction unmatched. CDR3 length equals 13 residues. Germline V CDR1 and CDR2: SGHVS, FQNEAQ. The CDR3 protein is CASSLTGRIEAFF. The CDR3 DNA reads TGTGCCAGCAGCTTGACAGGGAGGATTGAAGCTTTCTTT.

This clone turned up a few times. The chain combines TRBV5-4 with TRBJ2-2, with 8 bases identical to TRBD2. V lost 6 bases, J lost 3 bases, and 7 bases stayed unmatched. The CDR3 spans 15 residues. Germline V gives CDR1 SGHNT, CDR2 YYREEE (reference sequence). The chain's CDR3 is CASTPTSGYTGELFF. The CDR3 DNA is TGTGCCAGCACCCCTACTAGCGGCTACACCGGGGAGCTGTTTTTT. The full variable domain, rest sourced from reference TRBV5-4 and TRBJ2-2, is ETGVTQSPTHLIKTRGQQVTLRCSSQSGHNTVSWYQQALGQGPQFIFQYYREEENGRGNFPPRFSGLQFPNYSSELNVNALELDDSALYLCASTPTSGYTGELFFGEGSRLTVL.

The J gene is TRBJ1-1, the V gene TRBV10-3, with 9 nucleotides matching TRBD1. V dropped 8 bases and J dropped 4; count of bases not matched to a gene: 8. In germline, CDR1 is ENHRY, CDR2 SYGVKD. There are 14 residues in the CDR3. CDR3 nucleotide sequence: TGTGCCATCGGCGGACAGGGGATGTCCACTGAAGCTTTCTTT. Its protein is CAIGGQGMSTEAFF.

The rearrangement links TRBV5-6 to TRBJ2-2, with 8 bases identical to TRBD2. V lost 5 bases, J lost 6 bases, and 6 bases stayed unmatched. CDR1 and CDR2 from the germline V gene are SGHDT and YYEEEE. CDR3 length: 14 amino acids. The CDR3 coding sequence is TGTGCCAGCAGGGTAGCGGGGACGGCCGGGGAGCTGTTTTTT. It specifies CASRVAGTAGELFF.

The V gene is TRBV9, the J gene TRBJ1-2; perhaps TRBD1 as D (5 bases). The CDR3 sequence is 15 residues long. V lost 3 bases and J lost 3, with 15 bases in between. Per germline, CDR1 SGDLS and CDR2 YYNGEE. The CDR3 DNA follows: TGTGCCAGCAGCGGATGGGAGGGGACGGACTATGGCTACACCTTC. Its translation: CASSGWEGTDYGYTF. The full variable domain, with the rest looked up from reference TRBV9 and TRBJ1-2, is DSGVTQTPKHLITATGQRVTLRCSPRSGDLSVYWYQQSLDQGLQFLIQYYNGEERAKGNILERFSAQQFPDLHSELNLSSLELGDSALYFCASSGWEGTDYGYTFGSGTRLTVV.